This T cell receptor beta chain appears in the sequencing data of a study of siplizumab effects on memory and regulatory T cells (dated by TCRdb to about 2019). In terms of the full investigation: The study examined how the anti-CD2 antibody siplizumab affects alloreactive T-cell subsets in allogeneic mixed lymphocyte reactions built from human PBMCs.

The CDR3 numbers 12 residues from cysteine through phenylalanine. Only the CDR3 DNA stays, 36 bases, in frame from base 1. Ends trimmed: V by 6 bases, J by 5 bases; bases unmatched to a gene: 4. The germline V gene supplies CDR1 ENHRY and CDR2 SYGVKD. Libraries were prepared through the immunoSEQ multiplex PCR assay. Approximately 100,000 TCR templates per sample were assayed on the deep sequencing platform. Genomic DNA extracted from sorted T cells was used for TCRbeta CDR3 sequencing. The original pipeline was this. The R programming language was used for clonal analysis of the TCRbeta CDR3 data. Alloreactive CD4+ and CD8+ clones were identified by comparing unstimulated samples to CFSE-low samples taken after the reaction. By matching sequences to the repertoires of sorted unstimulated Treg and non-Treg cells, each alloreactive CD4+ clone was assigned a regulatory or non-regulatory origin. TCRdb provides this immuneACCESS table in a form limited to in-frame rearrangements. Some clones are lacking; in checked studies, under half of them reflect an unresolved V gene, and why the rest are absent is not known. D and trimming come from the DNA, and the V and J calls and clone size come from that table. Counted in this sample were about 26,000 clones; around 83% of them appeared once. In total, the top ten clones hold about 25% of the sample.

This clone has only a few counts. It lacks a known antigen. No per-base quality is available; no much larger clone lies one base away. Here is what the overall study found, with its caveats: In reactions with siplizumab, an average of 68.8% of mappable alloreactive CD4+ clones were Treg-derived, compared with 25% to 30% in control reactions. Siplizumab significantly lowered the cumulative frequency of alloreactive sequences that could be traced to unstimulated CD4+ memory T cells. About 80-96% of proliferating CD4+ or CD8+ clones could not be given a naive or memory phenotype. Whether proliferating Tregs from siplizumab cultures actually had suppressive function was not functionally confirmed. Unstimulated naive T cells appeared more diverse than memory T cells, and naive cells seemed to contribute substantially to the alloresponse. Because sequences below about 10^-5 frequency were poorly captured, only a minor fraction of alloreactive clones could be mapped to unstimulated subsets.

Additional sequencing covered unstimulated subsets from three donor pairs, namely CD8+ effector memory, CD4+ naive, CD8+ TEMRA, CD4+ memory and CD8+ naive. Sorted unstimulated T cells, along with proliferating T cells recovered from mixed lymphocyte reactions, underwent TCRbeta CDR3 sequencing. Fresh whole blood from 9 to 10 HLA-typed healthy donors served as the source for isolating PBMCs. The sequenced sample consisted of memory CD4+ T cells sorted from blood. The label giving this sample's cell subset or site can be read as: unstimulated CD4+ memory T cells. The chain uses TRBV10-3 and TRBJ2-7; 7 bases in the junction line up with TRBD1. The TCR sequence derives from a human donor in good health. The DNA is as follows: TGTGCCATCAGCGGACAGGTCAACGAGCAGTACTTC. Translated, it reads CAISGQVNEQYF.